This TCR beta chain was identified in a study of blood T cell repertoires in COVID-19. Overall study: Acute and convalescent COVID-19 samples came from the United States, Italy and Spain. In each case, the material was cDNA or gDNA derived from T cells, B-cell-depleted T cells, or PBMCs.

This CDR3 has 15 amino acids. V lost 5 bases and J lost 5, with 19 bases in between. Germline lookup yields CDR1 PRHDT and CDR2 FYEKMQ (reference sequence). In the authors' workflow: From reference gene primer amplification, estimates of nucleated cell counts were derived. Assay used: immunoSEQ multiplex PCR; TCRdb lists only in-frame clones, some missing. The V and J calls and the clone size are those of that table, but D and trimming were determined from the DNA. The sample gives about 200,000 clones, approximately 80% of which show up once; around 25% is in the top ten. The sample taken for sequencing was peripheral blood. This chain connects TRBV13 to TRBJ2-7; TRBD1 is a possible D gene (6 bases). The clonotype was recovered from a man aged 40-55 years with acute or convalescent COVID-19. The chain's CDR3 is CASSTSQNRVHEQYF. In DNA, the CDR3 is TGTGCCAGCAGCACGAGCCAGAACAGGGTCCACGAGCAGTACTTC. The variable domain in full, completed from reference TRBV13 and TRBJ2-7, reads AAGVIQSPRHLIKEKRETATLKCYPIPRHDTVYWYQQGPGQDPQFLISFYEKMQSDKGSIPDRFSAQQFSDYHSELNMSSLELGDSALYFCASSTSQNRVHEQYFGPGTRLTVT.